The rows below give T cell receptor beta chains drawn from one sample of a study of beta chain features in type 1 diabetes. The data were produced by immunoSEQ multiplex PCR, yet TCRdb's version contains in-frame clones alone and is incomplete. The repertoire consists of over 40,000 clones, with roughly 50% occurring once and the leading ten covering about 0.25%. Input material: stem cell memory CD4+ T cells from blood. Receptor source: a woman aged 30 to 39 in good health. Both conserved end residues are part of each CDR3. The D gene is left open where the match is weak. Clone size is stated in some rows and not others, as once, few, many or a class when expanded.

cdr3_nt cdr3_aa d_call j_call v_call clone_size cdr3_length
TGTGCCAGCGACGCGACTTTACGGTTCACCCGACCCGTCGGTGAGCAGTACTTC CASDATLRFTRPVGEQYF - TRBJ2-7 TRBV25-1 - 18
TGTGCCAGCTCACCAGTCCCTTATAGCAATCAGCCCCAGCATTTT CASSPVPYSNQPQHF - TRBJ1-5 TRBV18 few 15
TGTGCCAGCAGCGATATACAATCCTACAATGAGCAGTTCTTC CASSDIQSYNEQFF - TRBJ2-1 TRBV6-1 - 14
TGTGCCAGTAGTAGGAGCGGGCACGCCAAAAACATTCAGTACTTC CASSRSGHAKNIQYF - TRBJ2-4 TRBV19 - 15
TGTGCCAGCTCAGCCCTAGCGGGAGTCGAAAGTTCCTACGAGCAGTACTTC CASSALAGVESSYEQYF TRBD2 TRBJ2-7 TRBV18 - 17
TGTGCCAGCAGCCTCGGGTCCATCGGTGATGAGCAGTTCTTC CASSLGSIGDEQFF - TRBJ2-1 TRBV7-9 few 14
TGTGCCAGCAGCCCTCCTAGGCCTAGTCGTGAGCAGTTCTTC CASSPPRPSREQFF - TRBJ2-1 TRBV7-2 - 14
TGTGCCAGCAGCGTCGGAGGATCCTACGAGCAGTACTTC CASSVGGSYEQYF - TRBJ2-7 TRBV7-3 - 13
TGTGCCAGCAGCTTAGACCTAGATGGGGCTACGCAGTATTTT CASSLDLDGATQYF - TRBJ2-3 TRBV7-2 - 14
TGTGCCAGCAGCTTCGACAAGGGGACAGGGAACTACAATGAGCAGTTCTTC CASSFDKGTGNYNEQFF TRBD1 TRBJ2-1 TRBV5-6 few 17
TGTGCCAGCAGCGTCAACGGTCACCCTATAGAGACCCAGTACTTC CASSVNGHPIETQYF - TRBJ2-5 TRBV9 - 15